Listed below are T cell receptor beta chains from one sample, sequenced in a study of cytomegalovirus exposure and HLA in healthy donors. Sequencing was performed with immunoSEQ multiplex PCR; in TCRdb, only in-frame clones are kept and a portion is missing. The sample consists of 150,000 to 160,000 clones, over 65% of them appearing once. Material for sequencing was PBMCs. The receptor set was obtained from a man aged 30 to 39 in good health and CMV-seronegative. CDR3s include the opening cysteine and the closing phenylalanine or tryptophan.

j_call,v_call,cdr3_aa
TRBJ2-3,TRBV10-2,CASKRGGGSTDTQYF
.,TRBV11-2,CASSLGGTGLEQYF
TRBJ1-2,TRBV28,CASSTTEGPWGYTF
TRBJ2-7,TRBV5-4,CASSTGQGTPYEQYF
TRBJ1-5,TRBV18,CASSATTGQGSQPQHF
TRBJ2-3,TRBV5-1,CASSLDIFLATDTQYF
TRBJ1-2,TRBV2,CASSAQGDGYTF
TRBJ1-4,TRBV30,CAWSVGHTLFF
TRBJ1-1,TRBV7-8,CASRSDRERNTEAFF
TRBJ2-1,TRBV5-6,CASSLGTGGNEQFF
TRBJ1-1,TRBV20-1,CSAYGQTEAFF
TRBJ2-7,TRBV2,CASSSLTPSGGASYEQYF
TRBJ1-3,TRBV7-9,CASSSPGNTIYF
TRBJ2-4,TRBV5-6,CASSLSSGLNYIQYF